The 13 T cell receptor beta chains reported below all come from one sample, sequenced in a study of cytomegalovirus exposure and HLA in healthy donors. This table comes from immunoSEQ multiplex PCR, and its TCRdb copy is limited to in-frame clones, with some not included. The table includes about 400,000 clones, roughly 89% detected once. Sequences were obtained from PBMCs. These receptors were obtained from a woman younger than 35 in good health and CMV-seronegative.

The CDR3 sequence is CASRRQVNTEAFF. The DNA of the CDR3 is TGTGCCAGCAGACGACAGGTGAACACTGAAGCTTTCTTT. The V and J genes are TRBV6-5 and TRBJ1-1, with D tentatively TRBD1 (6 bases). The V gene's germline CDR1 is MNHEY and CDR2 SVGAGI. Trimming left V 6 bases short and J 0 bases short, with 8 bases between. The CDR3 spans 13 residues.

The chain joins TRBV7-2 to TRBJ2-7; 9 bases map to TRBD2. The ends lost 0 bases at V and 9 bases at J; junction bases unmatched: 6. The germline V gene encodes CDR1 SGHTA and CDR2 FQGNSA. The CDR3 is 14 amino acids. This chain's CDR3 is CASSLALAGNGQYF. As DNA, the CDR3 is TGTGCCAGCAGCTTAGCCCTAGCGGGAAACGGGCAGTACTTC.

The rearrangement links TRBV6-5 to TRBJ1-4, with D perhaps matching TRBD1 (5 bases). CDR1 is MNHEY and CDR2 is SVGAGI in the germline V gene. There are 13 residues in the CDR3. V lost 0 bases, J lost 9 bases, and 8 bases lay in between. The CDR3 loop is CASSYSSGKKLFF. CDR3 nucleotide sequence: TGTGCCAGCAGTTACTCTTCAGGGAAAAAACTGTTTTTT.

V usage is TRBV2 and J usage is TRBJ2-5; 10 positions agree with TRBD1. The CDR3 loop spans 14 amino acids. J gave up 2 bases and V 6 bases, and 3 bases lay outside the gene matches. Germline V gene data show CDR1 as SNHLY and CDR2 as FYNNEI. The CDR3 loop is CASRRQGAQETQYF. DNA of the CDR3: TGTGCCAGCAGGAGACAGGGGGCGCAAGAGACCCAGTACTTC.

The chain has TRBV15 and TRBJ1-1; 9 nucleotides agree with TRBD1. With 2 bases clipped from V and 3 bases from J, the junction kept 1 base outside the gene matches. Germline V gene lookup returns CDR1 LNHNV and CDR2 YYDKDF (reference sequence). The CDR3 runs 14 residues. The CDR3 spells CATSRRQGDTEAFF. The CDR3, as DNA: TGTGCCACCAGCAGACGACAGGGGGACACTGAAGCTTTCTTT. Supplemented by reference TRBV15 and TRBJ1-1, the full variable domain reads DAMVIQNPRYQVTQFGKPVTLSCSQTLNHNVMYWYQQKSSQAPKLLFHYYDKDFNNEADTPDNFQSRRPNTSFCFLDIRSPGLGDTAMYLCATSRRQGDTEAFFGQGTRLTVV.

V is TRBV13 and J is TRBJ2-6, with D perhaps TRBD2 (6 bases). The CDR3 loop spans 15 amino acids. Between the trimmed V and J ends, which lost 6 bases and 5 bases, there was a span of 14 bases. Germline V gene lookup returns CDR1 PRHDT and CDR2 FYEKMQ (reference sequence). This chain's CDR3 is CASRGWRGRANVLTF. For the CDR3, the DNA is TGTGCCAGCAGGGGATGGAGGGGTAGGGCCAACGTCCTGACTTTC.

The rearrangement uses TRBV5-4 and TRBJ2-3, with 9 bases matching TRBD2. The CDR3 extends over 15 amino acids. J gave up 1 base and V 5 bases, and 5 bases lay outside the gene matches. Germline V CDR1 and CDR2: SGHNT, YYREEE (reference sequence). The CDR3 is CASRLVAGGTDTQYF. DNA of the CDR3: TGTGCCAGCAGACTGGTAGCGGGGGGCACAGATACGCAGTATTTT.

The CDR3: CAISFGLDYNEQFF. CDR3 nucleotides: TGTGCCATCAGTTTTGGACTCGATTACAATGAGCAGTTCTTC. This chain uses TRBV10-3 with TRBJ2-1, with D maybe TRBD2 (5 bases). Germline values: CDR1 ENHRY, CDR2 SYGVKD. Between the trimmed V and J ends, which lost 5 bases and 4 bases, there was a span of 12 bases. The CDR3 is 14 amino acids.

This clone was detected a few times. The chain has TRBV7-9 and TRBJ1-2, with D unclear. The germline gives CDR1 SEHNR, CDR2 FQNEAQ (reference sequence). The CDR3 spans 16 residues. Trimming shortened V by 5 bases and J by 1 base, and 17 bases separated the two germline ends. The CDR3 DNA follows: TGTGCCAGCAGCCCCTCTAGCGCTTATGATAACTATGGCTACACCTTC. Its protein is CASSPSSAYDNYGYTF.

The V and J genes are TRBV13 and TRBJ2-6; TRBD2 agrees at 9 bases. V dropped 5 bases and J dropped 2; count of bases not matched to a gene: 4. CDR3 length: 16 residues. Germline V CDR1 and CDR2: PRHDT, FYEKMQ (reference sequence). The CDR3: CASSPAGGTGANVLTF. CDR3 sequence (DNA): TGTGCCAGCAGCCCAGCGGGGGGCACTGGGGCCAACGTCCTGACTTTC.

Turning to this clone: The junction departs from the called germline gene at one end, perhaps through a read error. The chain carries TRBV7-9 and TRBJ1-5; possibly TRBD1 for D (6 bases). The CDR3 runs 15 residues. Germline loops: CDR1 SEHNR, CDR2 FQNEAQ (reference sequence). DNA of the CDR3: TGTGCCAGCAGTTTAGGGGGGGGTGGTAATCAGCCCCAGCATTTT. Amino acid sequence: CASSLGGGGNQPQHF.

The V and J genes are TRBV5-1 and TRBJ2-2, with D tentatively TRBD1 (6 bases). V shed 5 bases and J shed 2 bases, with 13 bases lying between them. Germline CDR1 SGHRS, CDR2 YFSETQ. This CDR3 is 15 amino acids long. Here the CDR3 DNA reads TGCGCCAGCAGAGCCGACAGGAAAAACACCGGGGAGCTGTTTTTT. It is translated as CASRADRKNTGELFF.

This chain joins TRBV27 and TRBJ2-1, with TRBD2 matching over 14 bases. Germline trimming cut 0 bases from V and 1 base from J; bases unmatched to any gene: 5. CDR1 is MNHEY and CDR2 is SMNVEV in the germline V gene (reference sequence). This CDR3 has 19 residues. As DNA, the CDR3 is TGTGCCAGCAGTTTATCGGGACTAGCGGGAGTGGGTTCCTACAATGAGCAGTTCTTC. Encoded protein: CASSLSGLAGVGSYNEQFF.